This TCR beta chain was sequenced for a study of blood T cell repertoires in COVID-19. CDR1 is SGHRS, CDR2 YFSETQ, per germline. CDR3 length: 14 residues. Unmatched junction bases numbered 9, after V lost 3 bases and J lost 14 bases. TCRdb's copy holds only in-frame clones and misses some; the assay was immunoSEQ multiplex PCR. Seen here are 60,000 to 95,000 clones, around nine tenths observed once, and the top ten hold 5.8%. Sequenced sample: peripheral blood. V usage is TRBV5-1 and J usage is TRBJ1-6; 9 nucleotides agree with TRBD1. This receptor was obtained from a human donor in a cohort sampled during active COVID-19. The CDR3 DNA is TGCGCCAGCAGCTCGGGACAGGGTGGTTTCACCCTCCACTTT. It translates to CASSSGQGGFTLHF.